The TCR beta chain described here comes from a study of CD8 T cells in ankylosing spondylitis. Whole-study findings and limits: Reactive arthritis synovial fluid and blood were previously reported to contain some motif variants. About 8 highly homologous variants made up a TCR beta motif, and this motif appeared characteristic of ankylosing spondylitis blood. Disease-linked clones, CD8+, were relatively rare in peripheral blood.

The CDR3 sequence is 14 residues long. V was trimmed by 3 bases and J by 7 bases, leaving 12 bases between them. Germline loops: CDR1 KGHDR, CDR2 SFDVKD. This clonotype was seen only once. Antigen unknown. Making the TCR beta libraries involved quantitative 5'-RACE with molecular barcodes. TCRdb ran MiXCR on the 5' RACE reads and lists one entry per CDR3 protein. The sample contains around 320,000 distinct CDR3 sequences, under 25% of which appear only once. The TCR sequence derives from a female donor with ankylosing spondylitis or in good health (not recorded which). V is TRBV24-1 and J is TRBJ2-1; D possibly corresponds to TRBD2 (5 bases). Input material: blood, either unsorted or a sorted T cell fraction (not recorded which). CDR3 amino acids: CATSDPRVLNEQFF. DNA for the CDR3: TGTGCCACCAGTGATCCGAGGGTTTTGAATGAGCAGTTCTTC.